This T cell receptor (beta chain) stems from a study of cytomegalovirus exposure and HLA in healthy donors. Study background: Later, an analysis reported that the 110 or so validation repertoires had used the same platform as the roughly 720 first-cohort repertoires. Whole-study results and caveats: Among TCR sequences, most were rare, though some public TCRs appeared in many donors. According to a later analysis, TCR clusters from the first cohort tended to co-occur in the 120 or so validation repertoires. Reportedly, diagnosis of cytomegalovirus status by the classifier showed high specificity and sensitivity.

Clones were sequenced by immunoSEQ multiplex PCR, and TCRdb holds only the in-frame ones, with some missing. This sample has about 120,000 clones, with more than 75% found just once. The CDR3 has 14 amino acids. V was cut by 4 bases and J by 2 bases, with 9 bases left in between. Germline V gene sequence: CDR1 WSHSY, CDR2 SAAADI. Comment on this clone: Its cognate antigen is unknown.

This TCR came from a man aged 18-30 years in good health and CMV-seronegative. The source material was PBMCs. The chain joins TRBV10-2 to TRBJ2-1, with TRBD2 as a possible D gene (6 bases). CDR3 sequence (DNA): TGCGCCAGCAGTGCCGGGGGTACCTACAATGAGCAGTTCTTC. The encoded protein is CASSAGGTYNEQFF.